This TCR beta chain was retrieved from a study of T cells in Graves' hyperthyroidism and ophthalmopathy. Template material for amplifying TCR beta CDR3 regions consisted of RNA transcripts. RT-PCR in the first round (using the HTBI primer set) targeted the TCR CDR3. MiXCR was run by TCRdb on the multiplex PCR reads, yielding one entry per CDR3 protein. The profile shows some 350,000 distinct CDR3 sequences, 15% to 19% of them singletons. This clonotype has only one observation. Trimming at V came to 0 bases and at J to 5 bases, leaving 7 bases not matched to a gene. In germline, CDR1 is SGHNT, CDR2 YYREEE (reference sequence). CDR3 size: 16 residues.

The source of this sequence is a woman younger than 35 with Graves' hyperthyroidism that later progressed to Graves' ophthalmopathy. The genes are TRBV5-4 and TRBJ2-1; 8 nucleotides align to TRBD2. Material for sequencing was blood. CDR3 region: CASSLDSGSPHNEQFF. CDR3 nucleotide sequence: TGTGCCAGCAGCTTGGACAGCGGGAGCCCCCACAATGAGCAGTTCTTC. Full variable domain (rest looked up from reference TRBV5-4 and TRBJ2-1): ETGVTQSPTHLIKTRGQQVTLRCSSQSGHNTVSWYQQALGQGPQFIFQYYREEENGRGNFPPRFSGLQFPNYSSELNVNALELDDSALYLCASSLDSGSPHNEQFFGPGTRLTVL.